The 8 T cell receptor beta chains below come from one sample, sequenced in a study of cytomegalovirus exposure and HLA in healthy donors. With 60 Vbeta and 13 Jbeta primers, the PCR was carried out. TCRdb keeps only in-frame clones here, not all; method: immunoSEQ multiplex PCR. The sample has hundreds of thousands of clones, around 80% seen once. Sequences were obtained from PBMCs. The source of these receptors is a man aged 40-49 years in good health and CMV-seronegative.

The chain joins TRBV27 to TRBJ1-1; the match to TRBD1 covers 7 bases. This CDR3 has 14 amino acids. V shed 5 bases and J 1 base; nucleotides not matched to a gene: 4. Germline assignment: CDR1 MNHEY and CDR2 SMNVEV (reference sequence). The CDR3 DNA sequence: TGTGCCAGCAGTCTGGACAGGAGGAACACTGAAGCTTTCTTT. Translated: CASSLDRRNTEAFF.

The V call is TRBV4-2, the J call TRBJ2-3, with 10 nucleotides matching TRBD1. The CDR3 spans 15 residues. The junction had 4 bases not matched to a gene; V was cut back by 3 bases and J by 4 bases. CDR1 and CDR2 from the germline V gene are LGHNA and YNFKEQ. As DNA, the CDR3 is TGTGCCAGCAGCCAGGGACAGGGGAAACCAGATACGCAGTATTTT. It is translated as CASSQGQGKPDTQYF.

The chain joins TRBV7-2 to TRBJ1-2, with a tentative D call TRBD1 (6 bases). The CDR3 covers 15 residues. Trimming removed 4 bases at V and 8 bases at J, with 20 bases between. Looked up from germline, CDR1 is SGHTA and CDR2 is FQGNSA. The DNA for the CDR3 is TGTGCCAGCAGCTCTCAGGGGCCCGGATCGTACGGCTACACCTTC. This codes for CASSSQGPGSYGYTF. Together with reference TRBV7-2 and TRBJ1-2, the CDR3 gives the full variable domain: GAGVSQSPSNKVTEKGKDVELRCDPISGHTALYWYRQSLGQGLEFLIYFQGNSAPDKSGLPSDRFSAERTGGSVSTLTIQRTQQEDSAVYLCASSSQGPGSYGYTFGSGTRLTVV.

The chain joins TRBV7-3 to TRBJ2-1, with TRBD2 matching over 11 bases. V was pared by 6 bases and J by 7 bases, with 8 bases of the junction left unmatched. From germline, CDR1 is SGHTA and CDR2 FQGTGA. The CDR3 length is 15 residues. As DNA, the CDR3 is TGTGCCAGCAGGACTAGCGGGGAAGTTCGGAATGAGCAGTTCTTC. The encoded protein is CASRTSGEVRNEQFF.

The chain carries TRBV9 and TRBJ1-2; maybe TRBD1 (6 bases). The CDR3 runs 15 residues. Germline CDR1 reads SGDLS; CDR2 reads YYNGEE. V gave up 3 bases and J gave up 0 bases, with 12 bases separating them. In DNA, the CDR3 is TGTGCCAGCAGCGCTAGGACAGCCCCTAACTATGGCTACACCTTC. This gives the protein CASSARTAPNYGYTF.

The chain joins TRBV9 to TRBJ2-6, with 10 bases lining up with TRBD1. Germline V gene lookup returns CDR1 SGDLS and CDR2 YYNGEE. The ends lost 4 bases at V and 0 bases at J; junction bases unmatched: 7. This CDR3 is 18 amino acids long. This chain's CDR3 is CASSPGTGDNSGANVLTF. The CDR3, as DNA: TGTGCCAGCAGCCCGGGGACAGGGGATAACTCTGGGGCCAACGTCCTGACTTTC.

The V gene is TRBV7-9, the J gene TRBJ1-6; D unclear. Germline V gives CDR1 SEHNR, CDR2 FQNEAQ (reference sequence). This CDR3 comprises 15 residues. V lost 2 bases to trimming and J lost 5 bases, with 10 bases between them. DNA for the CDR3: TGTGCCAGCAGCTTATCCGGGTCAGATAATTCACCCCTCCACTTT. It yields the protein CASSLSGSDNSPLHF.

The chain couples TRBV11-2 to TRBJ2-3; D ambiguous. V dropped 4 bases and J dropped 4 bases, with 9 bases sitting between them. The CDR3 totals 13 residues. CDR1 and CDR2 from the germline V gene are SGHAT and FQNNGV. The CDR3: CASSSPPPDTQYF. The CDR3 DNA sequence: TGTGCCAGCAGCTCTCCCCCCCCAGATACGCAGTATTTT.